This T cell receptor (beta chain) derives from a study of blood T cell repertoires in COVID-19. Study-wide background: Samples taken during acute and convalescent COVID-19 were collected in the United States, Italy and Spain. The analysed material was cDNA or gDNA that came from T cells, B-cell-depleted T cells, or PBMCs.

The authors' processing: Reference gene primer amplification gave nucleated cell count estimates. TCRdb keeps only in-frame clones here, not all; method: immunoSEQ multiplex PCR. V, J and clone size are those of that table, while D and trimming were read from the DNA. The table lists 84,000 or so clones, roughly four fifths of them singletons. The trim removed 0 bases at V and 7 bases at J, leaving 10 bases unmatched. The germline V gene has CDR1 SGHKS and CDR2 YYEKEE (reference sequence). CDR3 length: 17 amino acids. The sequence came from a woman of 80 years or more with acute or convalescent COVID-19. The material sequenced was peripheral blood. The gene calls are TRBV5-5 and TRBJ1-4; TRBD1 aligns across 9 bases. The CDR3: CASSLVRLTGGLEKLFF. CDR3 nucleotide sequence: TGTGCCAGCAGCTTGGTCAGGTTAACAGGGGGCCTTGAAAAACTGTTTTTT. Full variable domain (missing parts from reference TRBV5-5 and TRBJ1-4): DAGVTQSPTHLIKTRGQQVTLRCSPISGHKSVSWYQQVLGQGPQFIFQYYEKEERGRGNFPDRFSARQFPNYSSELNVNALLLGDSALYLCASSLVRLTGGLEKLFFGSGTQLSVL.